These 3 T cell receptor beta chains were sequenced from one sample in a study of human T cells and chemical hapten exposure. The sample's time point: pre-sensitization, week 0. The sample's treatment: therapeutic diphenylcyclopropenone sensitization with weekly scalp DPC. MiXCR, run by TCRdb on the RACE reads, gives a single entry per CDR3 protein. This sample has under 110,000 distinct CDR3 sequences, with around 10% found just once. This specimen consisted of whole blood, obtained in connection with sensitization to the hapten diphenylcyclopropenone (DPC). Every receptor here comes from a woman aged 45-60 years with alopecia areata. Some clones in this sample may be carry-over from other donors' samples.

The CDR3 is CASSDPLLGRFSGNTIYF. The DNA of the CDR3 is TGTGCCAGCAGTGACCCCCTCCTGGGACGGTTCTCTGGAAACACCATATATTTT. The chain is built from TRBV6-6 and TRBJ1-3, with a tentative D call TRBD1 (5 bases). From germline, CDR1 is MNHNY and CDR2 SVGAGI (reference sequence). The CDR3 loop spans 18 amino acids. V lost 5 bases and J lost 0, with 20 bases in between.

This clonotype was counted between two and nine times. The chain carries TRBV3-1 and TRBJ1-6, with no clear D. The V end lost 1 base, the J end lost 7 bases, and 2 bases lay between the germline ends. Germline V gene sequence: CDR1 LGHDT, CDR2 YNNKEL (reference sequence). This CDR3 has 12 residues. The CDR3 DNA sequence: TGTGCCAGCAGCCAAGCAAATTCACCCCTCCACTTT. It encodes CASSQANSPLHF.

The rearrangement uses TRBV20-1 and TRBJ2-3; D is undetermined. The CDR3 is 12 amino acids. Germline values: CDR1 DFQATT, CDR2 SNEGSKA (reference sequence). With 4 bases removed from V and 2 bases from J, the gap between germline ends came to 7 bases. CDR3 loop: CSATRYTDTQYF. In DNA, the CDR3 is TGCAGTGCTACAAGGTACACAGATACGCAGTATTTT.